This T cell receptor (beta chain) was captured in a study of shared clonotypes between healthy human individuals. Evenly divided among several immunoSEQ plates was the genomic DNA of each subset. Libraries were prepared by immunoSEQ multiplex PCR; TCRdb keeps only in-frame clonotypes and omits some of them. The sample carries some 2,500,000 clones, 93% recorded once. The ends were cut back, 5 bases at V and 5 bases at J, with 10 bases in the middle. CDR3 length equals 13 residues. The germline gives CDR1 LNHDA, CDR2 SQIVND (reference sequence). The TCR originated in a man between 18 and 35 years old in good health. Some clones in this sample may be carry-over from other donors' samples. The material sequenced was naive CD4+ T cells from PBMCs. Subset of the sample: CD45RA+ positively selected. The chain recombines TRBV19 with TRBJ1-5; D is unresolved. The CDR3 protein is CASSRDHDQPQHF. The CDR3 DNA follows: TGTGCCAGTAGTCGGGATCACGATCAGCCCCAGCATTTT.